The rows below give T cell receptor beta chains drawn from one sample of a study of blood T cell repertoires in COVID-19. Clones were read by immunoSEQ multiplex PCR, and TCRdb kept only the in-frame ones, dropping some. This table has 210,000 or so clones, roughly 94% appearing once. Sequenced input: peripheral blood. Every receptor here comes from a young man with acute or convalescent COVID-19. The CDR3 runs from the conserved cysteine through the conserved F or W. A D gene is named only where the DNA matches it firmly. Clone size is not always given. Where it is, it says once, few, many or a class for expanded clones.

CDR3aa: CASRPQGPGNTIYF
CDR3nt: TGTGCCAGCAGGCCCCAGGGTCCTGGAAACACCATATATTTT
v_gene: TRBV28
d_gene: -
abundance: -
j_gene: TRBJ1-3

CDR3aa: CASSVRDGRILTDTQYF
CDR3nt: TGTGCCAGCAGTGTGCGGGACGGTCGTATCCTCACAGATACGCAGTATTTT
v_gene: TRBV25-1
d_gene: -
abundance: once
j_gene: TRBJ2-3

CDR3aa: CASSRYMAEKLFF
CDR3nt: TGTGCCAGCAGTCGTTATATGGCTGAAAAACTGTTTTTT
v_gene: TRBV6-2/TRBV6-3
d_gene: -
abundance: -
j_gene: TRBJ1-4

CDR3aa: CASSLGTPGYNEKLFF
CDR3nt: TGTGCCAGCAGCTTGGGTACTCCGGGATATAATGAAAAACTGTTTTTT
v_gene: TRBV5-4
d_gene: -
abundance: -
j_gene: TRBJ1-4

CDR3aa: CATLNITTGGHGYTF
CDR3nt: TGTGCCACCCTAAATATAACGACAGGGGGCCATGGCTACACCTTC
v_gene: TRBV15
d_gene: TRBD1
abundance: -
j_gene: TRBJ1-2

CDR3aa: CASSLTGTGAEQYF
CDR3nt: TGCGCCAGCAGCCTGACCGGGACAGGGGCCGAGCAGTACTTC
v_gene: TRBV5-1
d_gene: TRBD1
abundance: -
j_gene: TRBJ2-7

CDR3aa: CASSNPGQLLTEAFF
CDR3nt: TGTGCCAGCAGCAACCCTGGACAGCTCCTCACTGAAGCTTTCTTT
v_gene: TRBV7-3
d_gene: -
abundance: -
j_gene: TRBJ1-1

CDR3aa: CASTAGRQNTEAFF
CDR3nt: TGTGCCAGCACCGCCGGCAGGCAGAACACTGAAGCTTTCTTT
v_gene: TRBV18
d_gene: -
abundance: once
j_gene: TRBJ1-1

CDR3aa: CASSLGQIEAFF
CDR3nt: TGTGCCAGCAGCTTGGGACAGATTGAAGCTTTCTTT
v_gene: TRBV7-2
d_gene: TRBD1
abundance: -
j_gene: TRBJ1-1

CDR3aa: CASWTGGAEQYF
CDR3nt: TGTGCCAGCTGGACAGGGGGAGCCGAGCAGTACTTC
v_gene: TRBV6-1
d_gene: TRBD1
abundance: -
j_gene: TRBJ2-7

CDR3aa: CAISESISGEKLFF
CDR3nt: TGTGCCATCAGTGAGTCGATTTCAGGTGAAAAACTGTTTTTT
v_gene: TRBV10-3
d_gene: -
abundance: -
j_gene: TRBJ1-4

CDR3aa: CAIRRQGFLTHSSYEQYF
CDR3nt: TGTGCCATCAGACGACAGGGCTTCTTGACTCACAGCTCCTACGAGCAGTACTTC
v_gene: TRBV10-3
d_gene: TRBD1
abundance: -
j_gene: TRBJ2-7

CDR3aa: CAWRGQGEKKTQYF
CDR3nt: TGCGCCTGGCGGGGACAGGGGGAGAAAAAGACCCAGTACTTC
v_gene: TRBV29-1
d_gene: TRBD1
abundance: -
j_gene: TRBJ2-5

CDR3aa: CASSANGGRSQPQHF
CDR3nt: TGTGCCAGCAGTGCGAACGGGGGACGAAGTCAGCCCCAGCATTTT
v_gene: TRBV6-4
d_gene: -
abundance: -
j_gene: TRBJ1-5

CDR3aa: CASSPRGLYGYTF
CDR3nt: TGTGCCAGCAGTCCTCGGGGTCTCTATGGCTACACCTTC
v_gene: TRBV12-3/TRBV12-4
d_gene: -
abundance: -
j_gene: TRBJ1-2

CDR3aa: CASSSTGNTEAFF
CDR3nt: TGTGCCAGCAGCTCGACGGGGAACACTGAAGCTTTCTTT
v_gene: TRBV3-1/TRBV3-2
d_gene: -
abundance: -
j_gene: TRBJ1-1

CDR3aa: CASSPPWGPDTQYF
CDR3nt: TGTGCCAGCAGCCCCCCTTGGGGGCCAGATACGCAGTATTTT
v_gene: TRBV3-1/TRBV3-2
d_gene: -
abundance: -
j_gene: TRBJ2-3

CDR3aa: CASSLTGNSNQPQHF
CDR3nt: TGTGCCAGCAGCTTGACAGGGAATAGCAATCAGCCCCAGCATTTT
v_gene: TRBV7-9
d_gene: TRBD1
abundance: -
j_gene: TRBJ1-5

CDR3aa: CASSLPTWADTQYF
CDR3nt: TGTGCCAGCAGCTTACCGACTTGGGCAGATACGCAGTATTTT
v_gene: TRBV7-9
d_gene: -
abundance: -
j_gene: TRBJ2-3

CDR3aa: CASSLAGGGGYNEQFF
CDR3nt: TGCGCCAGCAGCTTGGCTGGCGGGGGGGGTTACAATGAGCAGTTCTTC
v_gene: TRBV5-1
d_gene: TRBD2
abundance: -
j_gene: TRBJ2-1

CDR3aa: CASSVAPGTSRHGELFF
CDR3nt: TGTGCCAGCAGCGTAGCGCCTGGGACTAGTCGTCACGGGGAGCTGTTTTTT
v_gene: TRBV9
d_gene: TRBD2
abundance: -
j_gene: TRBJ2-2

CDR3aa: CASSEDNNQPQHF
CDR3nt: TGTGCCAGCAGTGAGGACAACAATCAGCCCCAGCATTTT
v_gene: TRBV6-4
d_gene: -
abundance: -
j_gene: TRBJ1-5

CDR3aa: CASSLPPGGSWGYTF
CDR3nt: TGTGCCAGCAGTCTTCCGCCAGGGGGGTCATGGGGCTACACCTTC
v_gene: TRBV28
d_gene: TRBD1
abundance: once
j_gene: TRBJ1-2

CDR3aa: CASSRTDNYGYTF
CDR3nt: TGTGCCAGTTCCAGGACAGACAACTATGGCTACACCTTC
v_gene: TRBV19
d_gene: -
abundance: -
j_gene: TRBJ1-2

CDR3aa: CASSSDEQFF
CDR3nt: TGTGCCAGCAGCTCTGATGAGCAGTTCTTC
v_gene: TRBV7-9
d_gene: -
abundance: -
j_gene: TRBJ2-1

CDR3aa: CASSELAGYYNEQFF
CDR3nt: TGTGCCAGCTCAGAACTAGCGGGATACTACAATGAGCAGTTCTTC
v_gene: TRBV18
d_gene: TRBD2
abundance: -
j_gene: TRBJ2-1

CDR3aa: CASSPTGFGSPLHF
CDR3nt: TGTGCCAGCAGCCCGACAGGGTTTGGTTCACCCCTCCACTTT
v_gene: TRBV3-1/TRBV3-2
d_gene: TRBD1
abundance: -
j_gene: TRBJ1-6

CDR3aa: CASRREFSSTDTQYF
CDR3nt: TGTGCCAGCAGACGAGAATTCTCAAGCACAGATACGCAGTATTTT
v_gene: TRBV5-4
d_gene: -
abundance: -
j_gene: TRBJ2-3

CDR3aa: CASSLALRRSPSYEQYF
CDR3nt: TGTGCCAGCAGCTTAGCGCTACGCCGTTCTCCCTCCTACGAGCAGTACTTC
v_gene: TRBV11-2
d_gene: -
abundance: -
j_gene: TRBJ2-7

CDR3aa: CASSQTSLRQVNTEAFF
CDR3nt: TGTGCCAGCAGTCAAACATCGTTAAGACAGGTGAACACTGAAGCTTTCTTT
v_gene: TRBV14
d_gene: -
abundance: -
j_gene: TRBJ1-1

CDR3aa: CASSSDRSPYNEQFF
CDR3nt: TGTGCCAGCAGTTCAGACAGGAGCCCCTACAATGAGCAGTTCTTC
v_gene: TRBV6-5
d_gene: -
abundance: once
j_gene: TRBJ2-1

CDR3aa: CASSTGQKGVYGYTF
CDR3nt: TGTGCCAGTTCCACCGGACAGAAAGGAGTCTATGGCTACACCTTC
v_gene: TRBV19
d_gene: -
abundance: few
j_gene: TRBJ1-2

CDR3aa: CASSPGQVPTPLHF
CDR3nt: TGTGCCAGCAGTCCGGGACAGGTTCCGACACCCCTCCACTTT
v_gene: TRBV2
d_gene: TRBD1
abundance: -
j_gene: TRBJ1-6

CDR3aa: CASSPLRGNIFNEQFF
CDR3nt: TGTGCCAGCAGTCCACTACGAGGAAATATCTTCAATGAGCAGTTCTTC
v_gene: TRBV28
d_gene: -
abundance: once
j_gene: TRBJ2-1

CDR3aa: CASRPTGIRTQYF
CDR3nt: TGCGCCAGCAGACCGACAGGGATTAGGACCCAGTACTTC
v_gene: TRBV4-1
d_gene: TRBD1
abundance: -
j_gene: TRBJ2-5

CDR3aa: CASSSGLAGEQYF
CDR3nt: TGTGCCAGCAGCTCGGGACTAGCGGGCGAGCAGTACTTC
v_gene: TRBV11-3
d_gene: TRBD2
abundance: once
j_gene: TRBJ2-7

CDR3aa: CASSPQGVGNQPQHF
CDR3nt: TGTGCCAGCTCACCACAGGGGGTGGGCAATCAGCCCCAGCATTTT
v_gene: TRBV18
d_gene: -
abundance: -
j_gene: TRBJ1-5

CDR3aa: CASRNGRNSGREAFF
CDR3nt: TGTGCCAGCCGTAACGGCCGAAACTCAGGAAGGGAAGCTTTCTTT
v_gene: TRBV28
d_gene: -
abundance: -
j_gene: TRBJ1-1

CDR3aa: CASSYSRDRNTEAFF
CDR3nt: TGTGCCAGCAGTTACTCCCGGGACAGGAACACTGAAGCTTTCTTT
v_gene: TRBV6-5
d_gene: TRBD1
abundance: -
j_gene: TRBJ1-1

CDR3aa: CASRGSLAVNQETQYF
CDR3nt: TGTGCCAGCAGGGGGTCTCTAGCGGTAAATCAAGAGACCCAGTACTTC
v_gene: TRBV28
d_gene: TRBD2
abundance: -
j_gene: TRBJ2-5

CDR3aa: CASSGGTDLYNEQFF
CDR3nt: TGTGCCAGCAGCGGCGGGACAGACCTGTACAATGAGCAGTTCTTC
v_gene: TRBV5-8
d_gene: -
abundance: -
j_gene: TRBJ2-1

CDR3aa: CASTRTPGNTIYF
CDR3nt: TGTGCCAGCACCCGGACACCTGGAAACACCATATATTTT
v_gene: TRBV9
d_gene: -
abundance: once
j_gene: TRBJ1-3

CDR3aa: CASTGNPSTDTQYF
CDR3nt: TGTGCCAGCACGGGAAACCCTTCCACAGATACGCAGTATTTT
v_gene: TRBV6-5
d_gene: -
abundance: -
j_gene: TRBJ2-3

CDR3aa: CASSLGANTEAFF
CDR3nt: TGTGCCAGCAGTTTGGGGGCCAACACTGAAGCTTTCTTT
v_gene: TRBV28
d_gene: -
abundance: -
j_gene: TRBJ1-1

CDR3aa: CAWGYTGGTDTQYF
CDR3nt: TGTGCCTGGGGGTACACAGGCGGCACAGATACGCAGTATTTT
v_gene: TRBV30
d_gene: -
abundance: -
j_gene: TRBJ2-3

CDR3aa: CASSLAQGAPGNTIYF
CDR3nt: TGCGCCAGCAGCTTGGCACAGGGAGCCCCTGGAAACACCATATATTTT
v_gene: TRBV5-1
d_gene: -
abundance: -
j_gene: TRBJ1-3

CDR3aa: CASSLAGGPYNEQFF
CDR3nt: TGTGCCAGCTCACTAGCGGGGGGGCCTTACAATGAGCAGTTCTTC
v_gene: TRBV18
d_gene: TRBD2
abundance: -
j_gene: TRBJ2-1

CDR3aa: CAARGQGAGEQYF
CDR3nt: TGTGCCGCACGGGGACAGGGGGCAGGGGAGCAGTACTTC
v_gene: TRBV2
d_gene: TRBD1
abundance: once
j_gene: TRBJ2-7

CDR3aa: CASSSQANQPQHF
CDR3nt: TGTGCCAGCAGCTCCCAAGCCAATCAGCCCCAGCATTTT
v_gene: TRBV7-8
d_gene: -
abundance: once
j_gene: TRBJ1-5